The clone carrying this T cell receptor (beta chain) was seen once. The length of the CDR3 is 14 residues. Germline-derived CDR1 and CDR2 are MNHEY and SVGAGI. Germline trimming cut 5 bases from V and 11 bases from J; bases unmatched to any gene: 9. Under the authors' procedure: Scientists estimated how many nucleated cells there were by amplifying reference gene primers. TCRdb's table, derived via immunoSEQ multiplex PCR, lists solely in-frame clones and lacks some. Clone size and the V and J calls come from that table; the DNA yielded D and trimming. Counted here are tens of thousands of clones, approximately 90% occurring once; the ten biggest clones make up over 2.5%. This record belongs to a study of blood T cell repertoires in COVID-19.

This TCR was recovered from a woman between 45 and 60 years old with active or convalescent COVID-19. The V gene is TRBV6-5, the J gene TRBJ1-6; 7 bases agree with TRBD1. Sequenced material: peripheral blood. The CDR3 DNA follows: TGTGCCAGCAGTCAGGGGGACACCTCGGCACCCCTCCACTTT. This translates into CASSQGDTSAPLHF.